These 16 T cell receptor beta chains were sequenced from one sample in a study of blood T cell repertoires in COVID-19. Measured with immunoSEQ multiplex PCR; TCRdb has only the in-frame clones, and not every one. The sample contains tens of thousands of clones, approximately 85% of which appear only once. The specimen was peripheral blood. The receptors stem from a man older than 75 with acute or convalescent COVID-19.

The CDR3 nucleotides read TGTGCCAGCAGCTCAGGCTCTGGGGCCAACGTCCTGACTTTC. Protein product: CASSSGSGANVLTF. The chain employs TRBV7-2 and TRBJ2-6; no firm D call. V was trimmed by 4 bases and J by 0 bases, leaving 4 bases between them. Per the germline V gene, CDR1 is SGHTA and CDR2 is FQGNSA. The CDR3 has 14 amino acids.

This clone is medium-sized in the sample. This chain connects TRBV6-5 to TRBJ1-2; D might be TRBD1 (6 bases). The CDR3 consists of 11 residues. Germline CDR1 is MNHEY and CDR2 is SVGAGI. V was cut by 6 bases and J by 10 bases, with 12 bases left in between. CDR3 sequence (DNA): TGTGCCAGCAGAGGACAGCGTGACTACACCTTC. This gives the protein CASRGQRDYTF.

The CDR3 DNA reads as TGTGCCTGGAGTGACAGACAGAGGGAGACCCAGTACTTC. This sequence encodes CAWSDRQRETQYF. The gene calls are TRBV30 and TRBJ2-5, with D perhaps matching TRBD1 (5 bases). The CDR3 contains 13 residues. CDR1 and CDR2 (germline): GTSNPN, SVGIG (reference sequence). V lost 1 base and J 5 bases, leaving 11 bases between the germline ends. The full variable domain, completed using reference TRBV30 and TRBJ2-5, is SQTIHQWPATLVQPVGSPLSLECTVEGTSNPNLYWYRQAAGRGLQLLFYSVGIGQISSEVPQNLSASRPQDRQFILSSKKLLLSDSGFYLCAWSDRQRETQYFGPGTRLLVL.

This clone has a single count. V usage is TRBV9 and J usage is TRBJ1-2, with D possibly matching TRBD1 (6 bases). CDR3 length: 16 amino acids. Deletions cut 0 bases from V and 2 bases from J, with 14 bases between. Germline V lookup: CDR1 SGDLS, CDR2 YYNGEE. In DNA, the CDR3 is TGTGCCAGCAGCGTAGCCCCCGCCACAGGGAACTATGGCTACACCTTC. Its protein product is CASSVAPATGNYGYTF. Full variable domain (outside the CDR3, taken from reference TRBV9 and TRBJ1-2): DSGVTQTPKHLITATGQRVTLRCSPRSGDLSVYWYQQSLDQGLQFLIQYYNGEERAKGNILERFSAQQFPDLHSELNLSSLELGDSALYFCASSVAPATGNYGYTFGSGTRLTVV.

The genes are TRBV9 and TRBJ2-7, with 7 nucleotides matching TRBD2. The CDR3 has 14 residues. The V gene end was trimmed by 4 bases and the J gene end by 2 bases; junction bases not matched to a gene: 6. Germline V gene lookup returns CDR1 SGDLS and CDR2 YYNGEE. The CDR3 region has the DNA TGTGCCAGCAGCACCCGGGGGGTCGCCTACGAGCAGTACTTC. Translation gives CASSTRGVAYEQYF.

The J gene is TRBJ1-2, the V gene TRBV19, with D perhaps matching TRBD1 (5 bases). Trimming left V 6 bases short and J 2 bases short, with 10 bases between. Germline V gene sequence: CDR1 LNHDA, CDR2 SQIVND (reference sequence). This CDR3 has 13 amino acids. CDR3 bases: TGTGCCAGTAGGCAGGGATCCAACTATGGCTACACCTTC. Translation: CASRQGSNYGYTF.

The V call is TRBV28, the J call TRBJ2-2; D is unresolved. The CDR3 runs 14 residues. From germline, CDR1 is MDHEN and CDR2 SYDVKM. The V gene lost 5 bases and the J gene lost 1 base, with 8 bases spanning the gap. For the CDR3, the DNA is TGTGCCAGCAGTCCCAATTTGAACACCGGGGAGCTGTTTTTT. Its translation: CASSPNLNTGELFF.

This chain joins TRBV7-3 and TRBJ2-7; TRBD2 aligns across 8 bases. With 5 bases clipped from V and 0 bases from J, the junction kept 3 bases outside the gene matches. The CDR3 has 14 amino acids. Germline values: CDR1 SGHTA, CDR2 FQGTGA. As DNA, the CDR3 is TGTGCCAGCAGCCCGAGCGGGGGCTCCTACGAGCAGTACTTC. This translates into CASSPSGGSYEQYF.

The V and J genes are TRBV2 and TRBJ2-5; 7 bases line up with TRBD1. This CDR3 contains 13 residues. Germline V gives CDR1 SNHLY, CDR2 FYNNEI. Trimming cost V 6 bases and J 1 base; bases outside gene matches: 2. CDR3 nucleotide sequence: TGTGCCAGCAGCCGGGACAGCCAAGAGACCCAGTACTTC. Translating it yields CASSRDSQETQYF.

The chain is built from TRBV30 and TRBJ2-1, with 10 bases aligning to TRBD1. After removal of 5 bases from V and 9 bases from J, the junction contained 13 bases not matched to a gene. Germline V lookup: CDR1 GTSNPN, CDR2 SVGIG (reference sequence). The CDR3 is 15 residues long. CDR3 amino acids: CAWDRTPRTGGEQFF. The CDR3, as DNA: TGTGCCTGGGATCGCACTCCCCGGACAGGGGGTGAGCAGTTCTTC.

This chain links TRBV18 with TRBJ2-2; 8 bases fit TRBD1. There are 15 residues in the CDR3. The V and J ends lost 5 bases and 4 bases, in that order; junction bases with no gene match: 6. In germline, CDR1 is KGHSH, CDR2 LQKENI. Here the CDR3 DNA reads TGTGCCAGCTCATCCGGGACAGGTCGCACCGGGGAGCTGTTTTTT. Amino acids: CASSSGTGRTGELFF.

This chain uses TRBV5-1 with TRBJ2-3; perhaps TRBD1 as D (6 bases). This CDR3 is 16 amino acids long. V was pared by 4 bases and J by 2 bases, with 17 bases between. Germline V gene sequence: CDR1 SGHRS, CDR2 YFSETQ. CDR3: CASSLQGSRYTDTQYF. DNA of the CDR3: TGCGCCAGCAGCCTGCAGGGGTCACGTTACACAGATACGCAGTATTTT.

V is TRBV3-1 (or the pseudogene TRBV3-2) and J is TRBJ1-2; D is uncertain. V was cut by 2 bases and J by 4 bases, with 8 bases left in between. Germline CDR1 and CDR2: LGHDT and YNNKEL (reference sequence). The CDR3 consists of 13 residues. CDR3 coding DNA: TGTGCCAGCAGCCAAAACGGAGTCTATGGCTACACCTTC. It specifies CASSQNGVYGYTF.

The rearrangement joins TRBV7-9 to TRBJ2-7, with D perhaps TRBD1 (5 bases). The CDR3 contains 14 residues. CDR1 and CDR2 from the germline V gene are SEHNR and FQNEAQ (reference sequence). The V end was cut by 1 base, the J end by 3 bases, with 10 bases between. The CDR3 spells CASSLEVRVYEQYF. The CDR3, as DNA: TGTGCCAGCAGCTTAGAGGTCAGGGTCTACGAGCAGTACTTC. Using reference TRBV7-9 and TRBJ2-7 for the parts outside the CDR3, the full variable domain is DTGVSQNPRHKITKRGQNVTFRCDPISEHNRLYWYRQTLGQGPEFLTYFQNEAQLEKSRLLSDRFSAERPKGSFSTLEIQRTEQGDSAMYLCASSLEVRVYEQYFGPGTRLTVT.

The gene calls are TRBV29-1 and TRBJ1-2, with 7 bases lining up with TRBD1. V was pared by 2 bases and J by 6 bases, with 9 bases of the junction left unmatched. This CDR3 is 14 amino acids long. Germline V lookup: CDR1 SQVTM, CDR2 ANQGSEA. CDR3 nucleotides: TGCAGCGTTGAAACCCACAGGGGAACGGATGGCTACACCTTC. This gives the protein CSVETHRGTDGYTF.

A few counts support this clone. The chain couples TRBV6-5 to TRBJ1-1, with 9 nucleotides matching TRBD1. The J segment lost 11 bases and the V segment lost 0 bases, leaving 10 bases of the junction unmatched. Germline CDR1 MNHEY, CDR2 SVGAGI. The CDR3 sequence is 15 residues long. The CDR3 spells CASSYSGQGRTKAFF. In DNA, the CDR3 is TGTGCCAGCAGTTACTCAGGACAGGGGCGTACAAAGGCTTTCTTT.